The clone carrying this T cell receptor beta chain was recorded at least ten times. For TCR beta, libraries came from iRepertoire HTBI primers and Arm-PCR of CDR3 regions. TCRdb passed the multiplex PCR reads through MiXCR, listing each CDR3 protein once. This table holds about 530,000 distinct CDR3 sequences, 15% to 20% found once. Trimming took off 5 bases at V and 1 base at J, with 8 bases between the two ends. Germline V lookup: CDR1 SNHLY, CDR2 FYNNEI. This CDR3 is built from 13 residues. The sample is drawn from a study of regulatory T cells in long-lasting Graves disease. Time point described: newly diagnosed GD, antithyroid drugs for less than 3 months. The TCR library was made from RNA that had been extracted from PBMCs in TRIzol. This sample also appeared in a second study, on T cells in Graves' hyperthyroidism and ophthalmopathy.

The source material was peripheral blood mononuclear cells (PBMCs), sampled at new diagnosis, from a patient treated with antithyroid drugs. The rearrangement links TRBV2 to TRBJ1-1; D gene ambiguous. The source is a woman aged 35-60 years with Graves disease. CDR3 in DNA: TGTGCCAGCAGTACAGACGCGAACACTGAAGCTTTCTTT. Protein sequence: CASSTDANTEAFF.